Below are 32 T cell receptor beta chains sequenced from a single sample in a study of T cells in Graves' hyperthyroidism and ophthalmopathy. Amplification yielded TCR beta CDR3 regions, with RNA transcripts as the source. The HTBI primer set was used in a first-round RT-PCR of the TCR CDR3. TCRdb re-analysed the multiplex PCR reads in MiXCR, keeping a single row per CDR3 protein. Here the sample spans over 500,000 distinct CDR3 sequences, about 14% being singletons. Sequencing was performed on blood. All receptors come from a woman in her thirties or forties with Graves' hyperthyroidism.

This clonotype has ten or more counts. The DNA of the CDR3 is TGTGCCAGCAGCGTTGGGCCCGACGGGACAGGTGGCACTGAAGCTTTCTTT. This sequence encodes CASSVGPDGTGGTEAFF. The chain carries TRBV9 and TRBJ1-1; 8 bases match TRBD1. V gave up 2 bases and J gave up 4 bases; unmatched junction bases: 13. This CDR3 is 17 amino acids long. Germline lookup yields CDR1 SGDLS and CDR2 YYNGEE.

This clonotype was counted a few times. V usage is TRBV5-6 and J usage is TRBJ2-6, with 13 bases lining up with TRBD2. Germline CDR1 reads SGHDT; CDR2 reads YYEEEE. The CDR3 consists of 20 residues. V shed 4 bases and J 3 bases; nucleotides not matched to a gene: 13. CDR3 DNA sequence: TGTGCCAGCAGCCGCTTAGGCTGGACTAGCGGGAGCCGTGGGGCCAACGTCCTGACTTTC. Protein product: CASSRLGWTSGSRGANVLTF.

There are many counts of this clonotype. This chain joins TRBV27 and TRBJ2-7; D gene uncertain. V gave up 6 bases and J gave up 4 bases, with 13 bases separating them. Germline CDR1 is MNHEY and CDR2 is SMNVEV (reference sequence). CDR3 length: 13 amino acids. The DNA for the CDR3 is TGTGCCAGCAGCTTAGGCCGGGCGTACGAGCAGTACTTC. Encoded protein: CASSLGRAYEQYF.

This clonotype was observed many times. V is TRBV2 and J is TRBJ2-1, with 10 bases that match TRBD1. Germline trimming cut 6 bases from V and 0 bases from J; bases unmatched to any gene: 5. Germline CDR1 SNHLY, CDR2 FYNNEI. The CDR3 is made up of 16 amino acids. The CDR3 loop reads CASSPTGGYSYNEQFF. The DNA for the CDR3 is TGTGCCAGCAGCCCGACAGGGGGCTACTCCTACAATGAGCAGTTCTTC.

The chain combines TRBV24-1 with TRBJ2-1; the D gene is possibly TRBD2 (5 bases). The ends were cut back, 4 bases at V and 0 bases at J, with 15 bases in the middle. The CDR3 has 17 amino acids. Germline values: CDR1 KGHDR, CDR2 SFDVKD. In nucleotides, the CDR3 is TGTGCCACCAGTGACCCCTTCCGCGACTACTCCTACAATGAGCAGTTCTTC. This translates into CATSDPFRDYSYNEQFF.

This clonotype was observed at least ten times. The J gene is TRBJ2-7, the V gene TRBV3-1; a possible D gene is TRBD2 (5 bases). The germline V and J ends were trimmed by 5 bases and 4 bases, with 9 bases remaining between them. The CDR3 is 12 residues long. Germline V CDR1 and CDR2: LGHDT, YNNKEL (reference sequence). CDR3 amino acids: CASSTTSYEQYF. As DNA, the CDR3 is TGTGCCAGCAGCACTACTAGTTACGAGCAGTACTTC.

This chain joins TRBV6-5 and TRBJ2-7; TRBD2 aligns across 10 bases. V shed 0 bases, J shed 5 bases, and the junction held 13 bases outside the gene matches. The germline CDR1 and CDR2 sequences are MNHEY and SVGAGI. The CDR3 is 18 residues long. The CDR3 nucleotides read TGTGCCAGCAGTTACTCCGCCGGGACGAGCGGGAGGGCCAACGAGCAGTACTTC. Translating it yields CASSYSAGTSGRANEQYF.

The CDR3 DNA is TGCAGTGCCCCGGGACAGGAAAGGACCGGGGAGCTGTTTTTT. Translating it yields CSAPGQERTGELFF. J is TRBJ2-2 and V is TRBV20-1, with TRBD1 matching 8 bases. The CDR3 covers 14 residues. V lost 6 bases, J lost 5 bases, and 8 bases stayed unmatched. CDR1 and CDR2 from the germline V gene are DFQATT and SNEGSKA (reference sequence).

The sample holds many counts of this clonotype. The V call is TRBV20-1, the J call TRBJ2-1; D gene uncertain. Germline lookup yields CDR1 DFQATT and CDR2 SNEGSKA (reference sequence). Trimming stripped 5 bases from V and 4 bases from J, with 12 bases between. The CDR3 spans 13 residues. The CDR3, as DNA: TGCAGTGCTCCGACACTGCGGTACAATGAGCAGTTCTTC. This codes for CSAPTLRYNEQFF.

Ten or more counts support this clonotype. This sequence joins TRBV12-3 or TRBV12-4 and TRBJ2-1; D not certain. The V end was cut by 7 bases, the J end by 2 bases, with 6 bases between. The CDR3 is 12 residues long. In nucleotides, the CDR3 is TGTGCCAGCACTCTAACCTACAATGAGCAGTTCTTC. Its protein is CASTLTYNEQFF.

This clonotype was detected a few times. This chain uses TRBV7-3 with TRBJ1-1, with TRBD1 identical over 7 bases. Germline values: CDR1 SGHTA, CDR2 FQGTGA. CDR3 length equals 12 residues. The junction had 3 bases not matched to a gene; V was cut back by 7 bases and J by 4 bases. CDR3 loop: CASTGGPTEAFF. Here the CDR3 DNA reads TGTGCCAGCACAGGGGGTCCCACTGAAGCTTTCTTT.

This clonotype was picked up many times. CDR3 loop: CSARVMDSLNEKLFF. CDR3 nucleotide sequence: TGCAGTGCTAGAGTTATGGACAGTCTCAATGAAAAACTGTTTTTT. The chain couples TRBV20-1 to TRBJ1-4; D is perhaps TRBD1 (6 bases). The CDR3 consists of 15 residues. The germline gives CDR1 DFQATT, CDR2 SNEGSKA (reference sequence). V was trimmed by 1 base and J by 5 bases, leaving 14 bases between them.

The chain is built from TRBV6-1 and TRBJ1-1, with 7 bases lining up with TRBD1. The length of the CDR3 is 14 residues. The V segment lost 7 bases and the J segment 4 bases; nucleotides outside the gene matches: 9. CDR1 and CDR2 (germline): MNHNS, SASEGT. The CDR3 coding sequence is TGTGCCAGCACCCGAGACAGGGTGGGCACTGAAGCTTTCTTT. Translating it yields CASTRDRVGTEAFF.

The chain recombines TRBV6-1 with TRBJ2-3, with TRBD1 identical over 7 bases. The germline CDR1 and CDR2 sequences are MNHNS and SASEGT. V shed 5 bases and J 5 bases; nucleotides not matched to a gene: 13. This CDR3 spans 16 amino acids. In DNA, the CDR3 is TGTGCCAGCAGTCTCAGGGACAGTTATTCGGGAGATACGCAGTATTTT. Protein sequence: CASSLRDSYSGDTQYF.

This clonotype was picked up many times. The J gene is TRBJ2-7, the V gene TRBV28; D is perhaps TRBD1 (6 bases). Germline CDR1 is MDHEN and CDR2 is SYDVKM. V was trimmed by 3 bases and J by 1 base, leaving 16 bases between them. The CDR3 is 16 amino acids. CDR3 region: CASSFLQGSVSYEQYF. Here the CDR3 DNA reads TGTGCCAGCAGTTTCCTACAGGGTTCGGTGTCCTACGAGCAGTACTTC.

The table lists this clonotype with many counts. The J gene is TRBJ2-2, the V gene TRBV2; no definite D call. Trimming left V 4 bases short and J 1 base short, with 4 bases between. The CDR3 covers 13 residues. Germline CDR1 and CDR2: SNHLY and FYNNEI. In DNA, the CDR3 is TGTGCCAGCAGTGTAGGGAACACCGGGGAGCTGTTTTTT. Its protein product is CASSVGNTGELFF.

This clonotype was found many times. J is TRBJ2-3 and V is TRBV6-1; 7 bases are a match to TRBD2. In germline, CDR1 is MNHNS, CDR2 SASEGT. This CDR3 has 14 amino acids. V was pared by 4 bases and J by 5 bases, with 6 bases of the junction left unmatched. Written as DNA, the CDR3 is TGTGCCAGCAGTGTCACGGGAGGAGGAGATACGCAGTATTTT. Its protein is CASSVTGGGDTQYF.

There are many counts of this clonotype. The chain recombines TRBV3-1 with TRBJ1-3; tentative D call: TRBD1 (5 bases). V was shortened by 4 bases and J by 4 bases, with 11 bases between the two germline ends. The germline gives CDR1 LGHDT, CDR2 YNNKEL (reference sequence). The CDR3 contains 14 residues. In nucleotides, the CDR3 is TGTGCCAGCAGCCGGGGGGTCCCCGGAAACACCATATATTTT. Amino acids: CASSRGVPGNTIYF. The full variable domain, its missing parts supplied by reference TRBV3-1 and TRBJ1-3, is DTAVSQTPKYLVTQMGNDKSIKCEQNLGHDTMYWYKQDSKKFLKIMFSYNNKELIINETVPNRFSPKSPDKAHLNLHINSLELGDSAVYFCASSRGVPGNTIYFGEGSWLTVV.

V is TRBV19 and J is TRBJ1-1; D is unclear. Germline CDR1 and CDR2: LNHDA and SQIVND (reference sequence). This CDR3 has 15 residues. V was trimmed by 0 bases and J by 3 bases, leaving 11 bases between them. The CDR3 region has the DNA TGTGCCAGTAGTATAGATAGGACGGGGTACACTGAAGCTTTCTTT. This gives the protein CASSIDRTGYTEAFF.

This clonotype was seen at least ten times. V usage is TRBV28 and J usage is TRBJ2-7; D is undetermined. With 6 bases removed from V and 3 bases from J, the gap between germline ends came to 15 bases. This CDR3 has 14 residues. Looked up from germline, CDR1 is MDHEN and CDR2 is SYDVKM. CDR3 in DNA: TGTGCCAGCAGCCCATTGGACCCGAGCTACGAGCAGTACTTC. Translating gives CASSPLDPSYEQYF.

This clonotype appeared many times. The chain employs TRBV6-2 or TRBV6-3 and TRBJ1-5; 9 bases fit TRBD1. Germline CDR1 MNHEY, CDR2 SVGEGT. The J segment lost 2 bases and the V segment lost 6 bases, leaving 11 bases of the junction unmatched. The CDR3 spans 17 residues. The CDR3 sequence: CASSRIVTGGRNQPQHF. The DNA for the CDR3 is TGTGCCAGCAGCAGAATCGTGACAGGGGGGCGCAATCAGCCCCAGCATTTT.

This clonotype was found a few times. The chain has TRBV3-1 and TRBJ2-7, with TRBD2 matching 12 bases. After removal of 2 bases from V and 6 bases from J, the junction contained 11 bases not matched to a gene. CDR3 length equals 17 residues. Germline V gene sequence: CDR1 LGHDT, CDR2 YNNKEL (reference sequence). The CDR3 is CASSQLRLLAGGIEQYF. Written as DNA, the CDR3 is TGTGCCAGCAGCCAACTTCGACTTCTAGCGGGAGGGATCGAGCAGTACTTC.

Ten or more counts support this clonotype. The chain links TRBV20-1 to TRBJ2-3; D tentatively reads TRBD1 or TRBD2 (6 bases each). Deletions cut 8 bases from V and 4 bases from J, with 16 bases between. CDR1 is DFQATT, CDR2 SNEGSKA, per germline (reference sequence). CDR3 length equals 13 residues. CDR3 sequence (DNA): TGCAGTTATGGGGGGCAGGGTTCAGATACGCAGTATTTT. Its translation: CSYGGQGSDTQYF.

This chain joins TRBV7-2 and TRBJ1-3; D is unclear. Germline CDR1 and CDR2: SGHTA and FQGNSA. The CDR3 is 16 residues long. The V end lost 2 bases, the J end lost 0 bases, and 11 bases lay between the germline ends. The DNA for the CDR3 is TGTGCCAGCAGCTTAAAAGACGTATCCTCTGGAAACACCATATATTTT. It yields the protein CASSLKDVSSGNTIYF.

Notes on this clonotype: This clone may be a read error of a much larger clone one base away. The gene calls are TRBV30 and TRBJ2-1, with D tentatively TRBD2 (6 bases). The CDR3 covers 14 residues. Germline V gives CDR1 GTSNPN, CDR2 SVGIG (reference sequence). The CDR3, as DNA: TGTACCTGGAGCGCCTTTACGGGAGTGGGTGAGCAGTTCTTC. Amino acid sequence: CTWSAFTGVGEQFF.

The J gene is TRBJ2-3, the V gene TRBV4-1; D not resolved. Trimming stripped 1 base from V and 1 base from J, with 12 bases between. CDR1 is MGHRA, CDR2 YSYEKL, per germline. The CDR3 covers 16 residues. CDR3 bases: TGCGCCAGCAGCCAAGCCGGTAGCCCTGGCACAGATACGCAGTATTTT. Protein: CASSQAGSPGTDTQYF.

At least ten counts were recorded for this clonotype. V and J are TRBV29-1 and TRBJ2-1, with 11 positions matching TRBD2. The V gene's germline CDR1 is SQVTM and CDR2 ANQGSEA. This CDR3 has 15 amino acids. The trim removed 3 bases at V and 7 bases at J, leaving 8 bases unmatched. The CDR3 DNA reads as TGCAGCGTTGACCCTTCTAGCGGGAGGAGGAATGAGCAGTTCTTC. This translates into CSVDPSSGRRNEQFF.

In its sample, this clonotype was seen a few times. The V and J genes are TRBV6-1 and TRBJ1-1; 10 positions match TRBD1. V lost 6 bases to trimming and J lost 5 bases; unmatched junction nucleotides: 18. Germline CDR1 MNHNS, CDR2 SASEGT. The CDR3 is 18 amino acids. CDR3 in DNA: TGTGCCAGCAGCCACCCTCTGACAGGGGGCGCCGGTCGGACTGAAGCTTTCTTT. Translation gives CASSHPLTGGAGRTEAFF.

This clonotype occurred many times. The chain couples TRBV12-5 to TRBJ2-1, with D maybe TRBD1 (6 bases). Trimming took off 1 base at V and 8 bases at J, with 9 bases between the two ends. Germline assignment: CDR1 LGHNT and CDR2 FRNRAP. The CDR3 extends over 13 amino acids. This chain's CDR3 is CASGLGGLDEQFF. The CDR3 DNA follows: TGTGCTAGTGGTTTGGGGGGGCTGGATGAGCAGTTCTTC.

This clonotype has ten or more counts. V and J are TRBV29-1 and TRBJ2-3; no clear D. Looked up from germline, CDR1 is SQVTM and CDR2 is ANQGSEA. This CDR3 has 15 residues. Trimming removed 0 bases at V and 1 base at J, with 11 bases between. The CDR3 DNA sequence: TGCAGCGTTGAAGATCGTGGGATGGGCACAGATACGCAGTATTTT. As protein: CSVEDRGMGTDTQYF.

This clonotype was recorded a few times. CDR3 region: CSARDPGAGNTIYF. CDR3 in DNA: TGCAGTGCTAGAGATCCAGGCGCGGGAAACACCATATATTTT. J is TRBJ1-3 and V is TRBV20-1, with D unresolved. V was trimmed by 0 bases and J by 4 bases, leaving 10 bases between them. This CDR3 spans 14 amino acids. CDR1 and CDR2 from the germline V gene are DFQATT and SNEGSKA (reference sequence).

Ten or more counts support this clonotype. This chain uses TRBV3-1 with TRBJ2-5; TRBD2 aligns across 13 bases. J was trimmed by 4 bases and V by 4 bases; bases with no gene match: 6. This CDR3 contains 16 residues. Germline V gene sequence: CDR1 LGHDT, CDR2 YNNKEL (reference sequence). The CDR3 sequence: CASSRTSGRAGETQYF. DNA of the CDR3: TGTGCCAGCAGCCGAACTAGCGGGAGGGCAGGAGAGACCCAGTACTTC.